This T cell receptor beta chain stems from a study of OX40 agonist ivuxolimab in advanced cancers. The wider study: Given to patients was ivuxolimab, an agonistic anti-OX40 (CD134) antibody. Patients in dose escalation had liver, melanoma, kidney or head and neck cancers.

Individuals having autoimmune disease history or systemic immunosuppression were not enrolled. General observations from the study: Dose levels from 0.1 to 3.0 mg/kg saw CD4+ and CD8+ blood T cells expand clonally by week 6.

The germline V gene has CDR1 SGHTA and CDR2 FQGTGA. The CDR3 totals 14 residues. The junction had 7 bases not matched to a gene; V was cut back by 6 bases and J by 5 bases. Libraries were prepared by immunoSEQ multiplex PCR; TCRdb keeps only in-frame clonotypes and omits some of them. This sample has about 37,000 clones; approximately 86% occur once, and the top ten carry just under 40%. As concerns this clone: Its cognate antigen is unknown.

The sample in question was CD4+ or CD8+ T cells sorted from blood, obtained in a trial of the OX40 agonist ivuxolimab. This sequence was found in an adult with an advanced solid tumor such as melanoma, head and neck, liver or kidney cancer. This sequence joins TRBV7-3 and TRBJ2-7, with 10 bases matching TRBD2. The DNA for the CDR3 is TGTGCCAGCAGGACCGGGACTAGCGACCACGAGCAGTACTTC. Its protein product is CASRTGTSDHEQYF.